A selection of T cell receptor beta chains follows, all from one sample in a study of blood T cell repertoires in COVID-19. Libraries were prepared by immunoSEQ multiplex PCR; TCRdb keeps only in-frame clonotypes and omits some of them. The table has some 250,000 clones, 88% seen once. The sample taken for sequencing was peripheral blood. The receptors originated from a human donor in a cohort sampled during active COVID-19. Each CDR3 is given with its conserved first and last residue. The D gene is left open where the match is weak. The size field is filled for only some rows; it gives once, few, many or a size class.

clone_size | j_call | d_call | v_call | cdr3_nt | cdr3_aa
- | TRBJ2-7 | TRBD2 | TRBV5-1 | TGCGCCAGCAGTCCTGCCAGCGGGAGCTCCTACGAGCAGTACTTC | CASSPASGSSYEQYF
- | TRBJ1-2 | - | TRBV28 | TGTGCCAGCAGTTCAGGTTCTAACTATGGCTACACCTTC | CASSSGSNYGYTF
- | TRBJ1-1 | - | TRBV9 | TGTGCCAGCAGCGCCGGGAGGAACACTGAAGCTTTCTTT | CASSAGRNTEAFF
- | TRBJ2-5 | TRBD1 | TRBV6-5 | TGTGCCAGTATCGGGACAGCAGAGACCCAGTACTTC | CASIGTAETQYF
- | TRBJ1-1 | TRBD1 | TRBV6-5 | TGTGCCAGCAGTCGGACAGGAGAGGGACCCGAAGCTTTCTTT | CASSRTGEGPEAFF
- | TRBJ2-7 | TRBD2 | TRBV7-2 | TGTGCCAGCAGCTTAGTTAGCGGGGGGGTAGAGGAGCAGTACTTC | CASSLVSGGVEEQYF
- | TRBJ2-3 | TRBD1 | TRBV4-3 | TGCGCCAGCAGCCAAGAGGACAGGGTAGCAGATACGCAGTATTTT | CASSQEDRVADTQYF
- | TRBJ1-2 | - | TRBV3-1/TRBV3-2 | TGTGCCAGCAGCCCTTCAGGGAACTATGGCTACACCTTC | CASSPSGNYGYTF
- | TRBJ2-3 | TRBD2 | TRBV2 | TGTGCCAGCAGTGGGACTAGTTCGACAGATACGCAGTATTTT | CASSGTSSTDTQYF
- | TRBJ2-5 | - | TRBV30 | TGTGCCTGGAGTGGTAAGGGGCGAGAGACCCAGTACTTC | CAWSGKGRETQYF
once | TRBJ2-7 | TRBD2 | TRBV27 | TGTGCCAGCAGTTCACTTCGGACTAGCGGGTCCTACGAGCAGTACTTC | CASSSLRTSGSYEQYF
- | TRBJ2-7 | TRBD1 | TRBV6-2/TRBV6-3 | TGTGCCAGCAGTTACTCGACAGGGAATCCTTTAGAGCAGTACTTC | CASSYSTGNPLEQYF
- | TRBJ1-2 | TRBD1 | TRBV28 | TGTGCCAGCATCAAGACAGGGTTCTATGGCTACACCTTC | CASIKTGFYGYTF
- | TRBJ2-7 | TRBD1 | TRBV27 | TGTGCCAGCAGTGCCGGACAGGGTAGGGACTACGAGCAGTACTTC | CASSAGQGRDYEQYF
- | TRBJ2-3 | - | TRBV9 | TGTGCCAGCAGTGCAGACCCGACCGGGATTATGCAGTATTTT | CASSADPTGIMQYF
- | TRBJ2-2 | TRBD2 | TRBV4-3 | TGCGCCAGCAGCCAAGACCAAGCGGGGGAAACCGGGGAGCTGTTTTTT | CASSQDQAGETGELFF
- | TRBJ1-4 | - | TRBV19 | TGTGCCAGTAGTTTCTTGACTCCTGAGGGCCTTGCGGTAGAACTGTTTTTT | CASSFLTPEGLAVELFF
- | TRBJ2-7 | TRBD1 | TRBV4-1 | TGCGCCAGCAGCCACGGGACAGGGCGCTACGAGCAGTACTTC | CASSHGTGRYEQYF
once | TRBJ1-2 | - | TRBV6-2/TRBV6-3 | TGTGCCAGCAGTTACGAGGGGGAGAATACCTATGGCTACACCTTC | CASSYEGENTYGYTF
- | TRBJ1-4 | TRBD1 | TRBV19 | TGTGCCAGTAGTCGGACAGGGGGCGCCGAAACTAATGAAAAACTGTTTTTT | CASSRTGGAETNEKLFF
- | TRBJ1-1 | - | TRBV5-4 | TGTGCCAGCAGCTCTGCCGGGACTTATGAAGCTTTCTTT | CASSSAGTYEAFF
- | TRBJ2-7 | TRBD2 | TRBV5-6 | TGTGCCAGCAGCTGGGGGACTAGCGGCCTGTTCTGGGAGCAGTACTTC | CASSWGTSGLFWEQYF
- | TRBJ2-5 | TRBD1 | TRBV5-1 | TGCGCCAGCAGCTGGGACAGGCCGCCGGAGACCCAGTACTTC | CASSWDRPPETQYF
- | TRBJ1-1 | - | TRBV27 | TGTGCCAGCCGGGGGTACGAGTATGACACTGAAGCTTTCTTT | CASRGYEYDTEAFF
- | TRBJ2-7 | TRBD1 | TRBV4-1 | TGCGCCAGCAGCCCTCCGCGGACAGGGGACCCCGAGCAGTACTTC | CASSPPRTGDPEQYF
once | TRBJ2-5 | TRBD1 | TRBV6-6 | TGTGCCAGCAGGAGGGGGCTCGAGACCCAGTACTTC | CASRRGLETQYF
- | TRBJ2-3 | - | TRBV3-1/TRBV3-2 | TGTGCCAGCAGCTACTGCGGACTGAGTACAGATACGCAGTATTTT | CASSYCGLSTDTQYF
once | TRBJ1-5 | - | TRBV10-1 | TGCGCCAGCAGTGAGTCTGTGGCAGGGAGGAATCAGCCCCAGCATTTT | CASSESVAGRNQPQHF